The clone carrying this TCR beta chain was observed many times. The antigen remains undetermined. TCR beta CDR3 sequences were amplified from RNA transcripts. HTBI primers were used for first-round RT-PCR of the TCR CDR3. TCRdb redid the calling of the multiplex PCR reads with MiXCR, one entry per CDR3 protein. The data hold around 350,000 distinct CDR3 sequences, with roughly 13% observed a single time. This entry comes from a study of T cells in Graves' hyperthyroidism and ophthalmopathy. Findings and limits, study-wide: In the blood, most expanded thyroid clonotypes above 0.001 appeared as well.

Researchers defined stable Graves' hyperthyroidism as no ophthalmopathy progression within 18 months. Every diagnosis used clinical symptoms, serum thyroxine and TRAb, thyroid ultrasound and orbital computed tomography. V shed 6 bases and J shed 5 bases, with 5 bases lying between them. This CDR3 is 10 amino acids long. Germline V lookup: CDR1 DFQATT, CDR2 SNEGSKA (reference sequence). Sequenced sample: blood. The clonotype was recovered from a woman between 18 and 30 years old with Graves' hyperthyroidism. The gene calls are TRBV20-1 and TRBJ2-1; D gene unclear. The CDR3 loop is CSASDNEQFF. For the CDR3, the DNA is TGCAGTGCATCCGACAATGAGCAGTTCTTC.